This record looks at one T cell receptor (beta chain) sequence and its context. Its recognized antigen is unknown. No quality values exist for individual bases; no much larger clone is one base distant. Here V drops 4 bases and J drops 1 base, and the junction holds 1 base not matched to any gene. From cysteine to phenylalanine, the CDR3 is 15 amino acids long. The only DNA kept is the CDR3, 45 bases in frame from the first base. Per the germline V gene, ENHRY is the CDR1 and SYGVKD is the CDR2. Preparation of the library involved the immunoSEQ multiplex PCR assay. A mixture of 60 forward primers for TCR Vbeta segments and 13 reverse primers for TCR Jbeta segments was used in the multiplex PCR. A multiplex PCR assay on genomic DNA amplified the CDR3 region of rearranged TCR beta genes. The amplified TCR beta libraries were sequenced on the Illumina HiSeq System as 87-base-pair reads. In the paper's pipeline: A later analysis counted approximately 74 million unique TCR beta chains across the 550 to 800 repertoires, and 9.5 million to 11 million of these chains were shared by at least two donors. Raw reads were error-corrected and collapsed into unique sequences with a nearest-neighbor algorithm that merged closely related sequences to remove PCR and sequencing errors. CDR3 sequences were aligned to IMGT reference sequences to assign V, D and J gene segments. Each retained sequence needed at least a six-nucleotide match to both a V gene segment and a J gene segment. Rearrangements were classified as productive when the CDR3 lacked stop codons and remained in frame with V and J, and all other rearrangements were classified as non-productive. CDR3 was defined by IMGT convention, running from the second conserved V-encoded cysteine to the conserved J-encoded phenylalanine. The earlier analysis of about 640 of the donors excluded any sequence lacking an unambiguous match to a single V gene segment. An earlier analysis of 587 of the donors called V segments functional above 56.7% productive rearrangements and segregating when the between-donor standard deviation exceeded 5%. To diagnose cytomegalovirus status from the catalog of TCR beta chain sequences, a statistical classification framework was built. A later analysis assigned V and J genes by comparing TCR nucleotide sequences with IMGT/GENE-DB human TR gene sequences. A later analysis assigned CDR3 sequences and most-parsimonious VDJ recombination scenarios with the TCRdist pipeline. In a later analysis, each TCR beta chain was defined by its CDR3 amino acid sequence together with its V-gene family, and reads lacking a unique V-gene family were excluded. A later analysis removed 500 to 600 highly shared, low-generation-probability nucleotide sequences to deal with suspected cross-contamination and a sequencing artifact. In a later analysis, a clonal expansion index for each public chain was calculated from normalized within-repertoire ranks of inferred template counts. In a later analysis, generation probabilities were computed with a VDJ recombination model fitted to out-of-frame rearrangements, and the resulting probabilities were checked against IGoR. In a later analysis, hypergeometric tests were used to score TCR-TCR, TCR-HLA and TCR-CMV co-occurrence, with a repertoire-size bias correction applied to TCR pairs. In a later analysis, false discovery rates were estimated by permuting HLA or CMV assignments 20 times. In a later analysis, co-occurring TCRs were grouped using DBSCAN, with TCRdist sequence similarity added in when clustering inside HLA-allele-positive subsets. Co-occurrence clustering excluded repertoires with fewer than 30,000 or more than 120,000 public chains, plus five with anomalous nucleotide sharing. What TCRdb holds here is the immuneACCESS table cut down to in-frame rearrangements. Part of the clones is not present; checked against another copy, under half of the missing clones reflect an unresolved V gene, and the others are unexplained. Clone size and V and J calls were adopted from that table, with D and trimming inferred from the DNA. The sample profile shows about 180,000 clones; more than 70% of them were found once. 0.35% to 0.4% of the sample comes from the top ten.

In total, approximately 700 healthy bone marrow donors made up the cohort. At the time of sampling, all cohort members were nominally healthy, though unrecorded immune exposures were likely present. The donor was CMV seronegative and was included in the group of around 320 seronegative cohort members. Every donor gave a peripheral blood sample, and the peripheral blood mononuclear cells from that sample were used for TCR beta sequencing. The Qiagen DNeasy Blood Extraction Kit was used to extract genomic DNA from the blood cell samples. The sample comes from a study of cytomegalovirus exposure and HLA in healthy donors listed by TCRdb under 2017. Context from the whole study: An earlier analysis of several hundred of the donors reported approximately 280 Gb of sequence data and 95 million to 130 million unique TCR beta sequences obtained from 180 million or so T cells. In a later genetic analysis, genome-wide SNP genotypes for about 55% of the roughly 700 donors were used, and that subset was treated as a discovery cohort. The T cell repertoires of around 730 subjects were profiled by immunosequencing and related to cytomegalovirus serostatus. The number of typed donors differed by locus: about 620-640 for A, B, C, DRB1 and DQB1; 500 to 550 for DQA1; roughly 600 for DPA1; and roughly 450 for DPB1. Of the 300 to 500 genotyped donors, 75% to 85% were placed in the genetic ancestry cluster associated with self-reported Caucasian donors. Among roughly 400 genotyped donors of the cohort, an average of around 220,000 unique TCR beta nucleotide sequences was sequenced per donor, of which 15% to 20% were non-productive. Every discovery cohort repertoire had been produced on one sequencing platform. High-throughput TCR immunosequencing, statistical association of individual TCRs with disease status, and machine learning were combined to predict cytomegalovirus infection status. Class I and class II HLA loci were covered by the typing at four-digit resolution. Several DR-DQ haplotypes were treated as single units for association and clustering because of strong linkage in the cohort. Rather than using new phenotypic data, the later analysis identified candidate immune exposures from TCR beta sequences and from how often those sequences occurred across donors. Donor age, sex, ethnicity and CMV serostatus were compiled alongside the repertoire data. Approximately 330 gigabases of sequencing data and roughly 81 million unique TCR sequences made up an early release that covered approximately 620 HLA-typed donors. A later analysis re-examined previously published TCR beta repertoires from hundreds of donors and added high-resolution HLA genotyping to investigate patterns of TCR occurrence. An earlier analysis of around 640 of the donors used high-throughput TCR beta sequencing to judge whether each TCR beta V gene segment behaved as functional or pseudogenic. A separate validation cohort of over 95 different subjects was used in addition to the 666-subject first cohort. The study was designed to test whether signatures of past pathogen exposure could be identified by cataloging public T cell receptors. The full study reports these points: A later analysis found that TCR association rates varied across HLA loci, with DRB1 alleles showing the most associated TCRs and HLA-C alleles the fewest. A few of the identified cytomegalovirus-associated TCR beta chains were confirmed in vitro to be specific for cytomegalovirus antigens. According to a later genetic analysis, donors in an Asian-associated ancestry cluster had fewer N-insertions in productive TCRs than the approximately 650-donor mean. In an earlier analysis of about 600 of the donors, most TCR beta V segments appeared in productive rearrangements about 87% or about 30% of the time, broadly matching IMGT annotations. The classifier was reported to diagnose cytomegalovirus status with high specificity and sensitivity in both the original and validation cohorts. A later analysis associated roughly 17,000 TCR beta sequences with specific HLA alleles at a false discovery rate of 0.05. Most TCR sequences were seen in very few donors, while some public TCRs were found in many individuals. Because counts were too low, more than 15 rarely observed V segments, including chromosome 9 orphons, were left out of the earlier analysis of a few hundred of the donors. Roughly uniform sequencing depth across donors was assumed in presence/absence analyses, although this assumption may not hold. The authors suggested that the approach could potentially be generalized to other disease states and immunological phenotypes. A total of 150 to 200 TCR beta chains were listed by the study as associated with cytomegalovirus. A later analysis found that most CMV-associated TCR beta chains appeared HLA-restricted, with HLA associations seemingly driven largely by CMV exposure. Linkage disequilibrium might explain the correlated functional status among segregating V segments, but an unknown experimental factor could not be excluded. A group of highly shared sequence variants was considered likely to be a technical artifact of the sequencing pipeline. A later genetic analysis associated a missense DCLRE1C variant with V-gene and J-gene trimming of TCR beta chains, and an independent cohort replicated the association. The only immune exposure information available for the cohort was CMV serostatus. According to a later analysis, parvovirus B19, influenza, CMV and Epstein-Barr virus appeared linked to several top co-occurrence clusters. Assigning TCR associations to individual alleles was difficult when HLA alleles, especially DR and DQ, strongly co-occurred. Because HLA typing was unavailable for some donors at each locus, only the typed subset was used in association tests. A further reported finding was that TCR beta sequences accurately predicted the HLA-A and HLA-B alleles for most subjects in the first cohort. Some IMGT-functional V segments, including TRBV6-2 and TRBV6-3, could not be told apart with the 87-base-pair reads, so those segments were excluded. In a later analysis, HLA-associated TCR beta chains were found to be more clonally expanded and to have lower generation probabilities than equally common non-associated chains. This cohort had only TCR beta chains sequenced, and the lack of alpha or paired-chain data limited which features could be detected.

Sequencing used PBMCs. This sequence originates from a boy between 2 and 10 years old in good health and CMV-seronegative. In this chain, TRBV10-3 is recombined with TRBJ2-2; 9 nucleotides in the junction match TRBD2. The encoded CDR3 is CAISASGENTGELFF. The sequenced DNA is TGTGCCATCAGTGCTAGCGGGGAGAACACCGGGGAGCTGTTTTTT.